Described below is a single T cell receptor beta chain sequence and its context. What it binds is unknown. This CDR3 region has 16 residues. CDR1 is SQVTM and CDR2 is ANQGSEA in the germline V gene. The trim removed 4 bases at V and 0 bases at J, leaving 1 base unmatched. These data belong to a study of T-cell memory formation after mild COVID-19. About the study: The TCR clusters were mostly specific to one donor.

Whole-study findings and limits: Shrinking CD4+ clones resided mostly in CM and EM, and CD8+ ones in EMRA. Clones that shrank (day 15 to 85) were balanced CD4/CD8, whereas later expanders leaned CD4+. The SARS-CoV-2 specificity of second-wave clones reaching peak at day 37 remained unverified.

TCRdb processed the 5' RACE reads anew with MiXCR; each CDR3 protein has one entry. The sample contains tens of thousands of distinct CDR3 sequences, more than 20% of which appear only once. Sequencing was carried out using PBMCs or a T cell subset sorted from them (not recorded which). The clonotype originates from a man aged 18 to 29 who had mild COVID-19 (a few samples of this study predate the infection). Cell type and time point are not known. The rearrangement links TRBV29-1 to TRBJ2-1; 15 nucleotides line up with TRBD2. CDR3 sequence reads: CSVGGLAGGSYNEQFF. CDR3 bases: TGCAGCGTTGGGGGACTAGCGGGGGGCTCCTACAATGAGCAGTTCTTC.